These T cell receptor beta chains were read from a single sample in a study of CD8 T cells in Susac syndrome. MiXCR, run by TCRdb on the immunoSEQ multiplex PCR reads, gives a single entry per CDR3 protein. This table holds 150,000 to 160,000 distinct CDR3 sequences, 94% found once. Sequences were obtained from CD8+ T cells from PBMCs. Every receptor here comes from a human donor with multiple sclerosis. CDR3s include the opening cysteine and the closing phenylalanine or tryptophan. The D gene is left open where the match is weak. Only part of the rows carry a size: once, few, many, or a class if the clone is expanded.

clone size	V gene	D gene	J gene	CDR3 protein	CDR3 DNA
.	TRBV6-5	TRBD1	TRBJ1-4	CASSYSTGSNEKLFF	TGTGCCAGCAGTTACTCGACAGGGTCGAATGAAAAACTGTTTTTT
few	TRBV6-5	.	TRBJ2-3	CASRLSGSTDTQYF	TGTGCCTCCCGCCTCAGCGGGAGCACAGATACGCAGTATTTT
.	TRBV25-1	.	TRBJ2-2	CASLGSGGRKNTGELFF	TGTGCCAGCTTGGGGTCGGGGGGCCGTAAGAACACCGGGGAGCTGTTTTTT
.	TRBV2	TRBD1	TRBJ1-5	CASSPRGGYSNQPQHF	TGTGCCAGCAGCCCTCGAGGGGGCTATAGCAATCAGCCCCAGCATTTT
few	TRBV27	.	TRBJ2-1	CASSSGPTGNEQFF	TGTGCCAGCAGTTCAGGCCCAACGGGGAATGAGCAGTTCTTC
.	TRBV29-1	.	TRBJ1-1	CSVGDGGNTEAFF	TGCAGCGTCGGGGATGGGGGCAACACTGAAGCTTTCTTT
.	TRBV5-1	TRBD1	TRBJ1-5	CASSETGALNQPQHF	TGCGCCAGCAGCGAGACAGGGGCCCTAAATCAGCCCCAGCATTTT
.	TRBV4-1	.	TRBJ2-6	CASSQRHSVGSGANVLTF	TGCGCCAGCAGCCAGAGGCACTCGGTGGGCTCTGGGGCCAACGTCCTGACTTTC
.	TRBV19	.	TRBJ2-1	CASSIGGTLGEQFF	TGTGCCAGTAGTATTGGGGGGACCCTCGGAGAGCAGTTCTTC
.	TRBV3-1	.	TRBJ1-2	CASSHGRTIYGYTF	TGTGCCAGCAGCCACGGCAGGACTATCTATGGCTACACCTTC
.	TRBV9	.	TRBJ2-1	CASSVEPAGEQFF	TGTGCCAGCAGCGTAGAGCCAGCTGGGGAGCAGTTCTTC
.	TRBV29-1	.	TRBJ1-2	CSVEERRGYTF	TGCAGCGTTGAAGAAAGGCGTGGCTACACCTTC
.	TRBV29-1	TRBD1	TRBJ1-1	CSAPVPGQGTNTEAFF	TGCAGCGCCCCAGTTCCGGGACAGGGGACGAACACTGAAGCTTTCTTT
.	TRBV5-1	.	TRBJ2-5	CASSLAVDLETQYF	TGCGCCAGCAGCTTGGCTGTGGATTTGGAGACCCAGTACTTC
.	TRBV4-3	.	TRBJ2-7	CASSQGISYEQYF	TGCGCCAGCAGCCAAGGTATAAGCTACGAGCAGTACTTC
.	TRBV7-9	TRBD1	TRBJ1-1	CASSSPGTGGHTEAFF	TGTGCCAGCAGCTCCCCCGGGACAGGGGGCCACACTGAAGCTTTCTTT
once	TRBV27	.	TRBJ2-7	CASSLPGTQTYEQYF	TGTGCCAGCAGCCTACCCGGGACACAAACCTACGAGCAGTACTTC
.	TRBV19	TRBD1	TRBJ2-7	CASGGQGNEQYF	TGTGCCAGTGGTGGACAGGGTAACGAGCAGTACTTC
.	TRBV20-1	TRBD1	TRBJ2-7	CSARDRGTGYEQYF	TGCAGTGCTAGAGACCGCGGGACAGGCTACGAGCAGTACTTC
.	TRBV27	TRBD1	TRBJ2-3	CASSLLSGQGGDTQYF	TGTGCCAGCAGTTTATTATCGGGACAGGGTGGAGATACGCAGTATTTT
once	TRBV18	TRBD2	TRBJ2-5	CASSPLRGVETQYF	TGTGCCAGCTCACCACTCCGGGGGGTCGAGACCCAGTACTTC
.	TRBV30	TRBD2	TRBJ2-1	CAWKRGGYNEQFF	TGTGCCTGGAAACGGGGGGGCTACAATGAGCAGTTCTTC
once	TRBV14	.	TRBJ1-2	CASSQDRVPGAVYGYTF	TGTGCCAGCAGCCAAGATCGGGTCCCAGGGGCGGTCTATGGCTACACCTTC
.	TRBV20-1	.	TRBJ2-7	CSARPQVRAGPYYEQYF	TGCAGTGCTAGACCGCAAGTTAGGGCAGGGCCCTATTACGAGCAGTACTTC
.	TRBV13	.	TRBJ2-1	CASSQISYNEQFF	TGTGCCAGCAGCCAAATTTCCTACAATGAGCAGTTCTTC